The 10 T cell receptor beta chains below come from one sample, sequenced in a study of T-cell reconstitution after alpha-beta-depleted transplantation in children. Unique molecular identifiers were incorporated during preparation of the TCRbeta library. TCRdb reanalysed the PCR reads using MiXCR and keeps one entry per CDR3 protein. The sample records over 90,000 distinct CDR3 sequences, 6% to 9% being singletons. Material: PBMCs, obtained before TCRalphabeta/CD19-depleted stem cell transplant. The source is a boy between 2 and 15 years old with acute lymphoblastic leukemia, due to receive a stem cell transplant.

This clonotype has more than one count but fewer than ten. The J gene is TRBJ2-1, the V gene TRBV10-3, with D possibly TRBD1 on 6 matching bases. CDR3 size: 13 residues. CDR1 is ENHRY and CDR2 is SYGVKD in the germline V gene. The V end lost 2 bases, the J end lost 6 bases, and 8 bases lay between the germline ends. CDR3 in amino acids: CAISERTVNEQFF. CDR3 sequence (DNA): TGTGCCATCAGTGAGCGGACAGTCAATGAGCAGTTCTTC.

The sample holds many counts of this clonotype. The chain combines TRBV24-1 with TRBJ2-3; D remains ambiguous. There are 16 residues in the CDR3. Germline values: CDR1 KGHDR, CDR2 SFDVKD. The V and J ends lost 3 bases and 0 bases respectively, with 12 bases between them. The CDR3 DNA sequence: TGTGCCACCAGTGATAGCTCGGCAGAGAGCACAGATACGCAGTATTTT. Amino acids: CATSDSSAESTDTQYF.

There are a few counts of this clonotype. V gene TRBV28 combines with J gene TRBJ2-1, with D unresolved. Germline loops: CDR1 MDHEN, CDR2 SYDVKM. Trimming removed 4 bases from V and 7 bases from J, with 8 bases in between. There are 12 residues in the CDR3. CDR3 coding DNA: TGTGCCAGCAGTTCCCCCAAGAATGAGCAGTTCTTC. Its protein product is CASSSPKNEQFF.

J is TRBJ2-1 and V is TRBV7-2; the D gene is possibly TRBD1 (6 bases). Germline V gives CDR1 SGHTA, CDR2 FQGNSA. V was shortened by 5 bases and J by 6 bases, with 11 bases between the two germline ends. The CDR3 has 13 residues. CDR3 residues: CASSRDIFNEQFF. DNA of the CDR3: TGTGCCAGCAGCCGGGACATTTTCAATGAGCAGTTCTTC.

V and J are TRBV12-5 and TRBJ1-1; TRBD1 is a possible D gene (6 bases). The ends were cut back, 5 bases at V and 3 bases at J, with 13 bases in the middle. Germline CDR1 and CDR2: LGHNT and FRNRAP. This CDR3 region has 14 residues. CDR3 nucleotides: TGTGCTAGTGGTCTACAGGGCGGGGACACTGAAGCTTTCTTT. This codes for CASGLQGGDTEAFF.

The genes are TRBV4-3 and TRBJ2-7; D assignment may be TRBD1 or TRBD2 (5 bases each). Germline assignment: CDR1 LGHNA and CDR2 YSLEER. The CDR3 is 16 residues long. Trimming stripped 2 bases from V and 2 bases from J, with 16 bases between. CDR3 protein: CASSQYHAGSPYEQYF. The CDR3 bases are TGCGCCAGCAGCCAATATCATGCAGGGAGCCCCTACGAGCAGTACTTC.

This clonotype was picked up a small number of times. CDR3 sequence reads: CASRRQSTNYGYTF. DNA of the CDR3: TGTGCCAGCAGAAGACAGAGCACAAACTATGGCTACACCTTC. This chain joins TRBV28 and TRBJ1-2, with D possibly being TRBD1 (5 bases). This CDR3 is built from 14 residues. V was cut by 6 bases and J by 2 bases, with 13 bases left in between. The germline V gene encodes CDR1 MDHEN and CDR2 SYDVKM.

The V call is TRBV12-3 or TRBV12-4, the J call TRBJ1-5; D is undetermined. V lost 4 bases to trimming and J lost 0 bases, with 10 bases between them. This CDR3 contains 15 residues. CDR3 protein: CASSSRQYSNQPQHF. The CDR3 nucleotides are TGTGCCAGCAGTTCCCGCCAATATAGCAATCAGCCCCAGCATTTT.

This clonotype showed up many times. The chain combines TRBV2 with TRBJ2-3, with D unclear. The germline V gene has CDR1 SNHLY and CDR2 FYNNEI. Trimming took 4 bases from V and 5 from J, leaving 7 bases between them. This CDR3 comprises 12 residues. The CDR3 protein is CASSVGRDTQYF. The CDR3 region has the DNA TGTGCCAGCAGTGTTGGGCGAGATACGCAGTATTTT.

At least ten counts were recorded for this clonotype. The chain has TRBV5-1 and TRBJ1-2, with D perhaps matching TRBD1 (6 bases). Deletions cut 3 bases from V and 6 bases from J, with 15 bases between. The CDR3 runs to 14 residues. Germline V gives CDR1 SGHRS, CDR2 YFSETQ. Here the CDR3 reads CASSSRSGGDGYTF. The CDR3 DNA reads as TGCGCCAGCAGCTCCCGTTCGGGGGGCGATGGCTACACCTTC.